Sequencing of this TCR beta chain was carried out in a study of blood T cell repertoires in COVID-19. On the study more broadly: Nucleic acid was either cDNA or gDNA, and it came from T cells, B-cell-depleted T cells, or PBMCs.

The V gene lost 1 base and the J gene lost 6 bases, with 9 bases spanning the gap. Germline V gene lookup returns CDR1 KGHSH and CDR2 LQKENI. CDR3 length: 13 amino acids. Clones were sequenced by immunoSEQ multiplex PCR, and TCRdb holds only the in-frame ones, with some missing. The data show under 250,000 clones, with approximately 85% seen just once and 9% to 15% held by the top ten. The TCR sequence derives from a man older than 75 with acute or convalescent COVID-19. The sample consisted of peripheral blood. V usage is TRBV18 and J usage is TRBJ1-2; no reliable D call. The DNA for the CDR3 is TGTGCCAGCTCACCACGGTCTCAGGATGGCTACACCTTC. This gives the protein CASSPRSQDGYTF.